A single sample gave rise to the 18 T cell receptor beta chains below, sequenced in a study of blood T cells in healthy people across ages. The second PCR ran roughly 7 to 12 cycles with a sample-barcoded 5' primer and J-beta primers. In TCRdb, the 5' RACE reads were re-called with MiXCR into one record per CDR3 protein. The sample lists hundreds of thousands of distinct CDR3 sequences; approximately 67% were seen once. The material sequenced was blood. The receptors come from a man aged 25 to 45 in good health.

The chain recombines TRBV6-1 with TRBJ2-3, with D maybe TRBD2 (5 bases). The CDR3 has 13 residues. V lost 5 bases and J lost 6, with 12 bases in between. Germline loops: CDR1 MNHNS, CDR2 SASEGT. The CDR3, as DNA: TGTGCCAGCAGTCGGATAGCGCGGGATACGCAGTATTTT. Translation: CASSRIARDTQYF.

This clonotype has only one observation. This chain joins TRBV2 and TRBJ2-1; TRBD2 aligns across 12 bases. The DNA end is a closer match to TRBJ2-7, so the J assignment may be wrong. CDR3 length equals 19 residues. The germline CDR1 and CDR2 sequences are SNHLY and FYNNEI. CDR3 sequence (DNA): TGTGCCAGCAGTGAGTCCCCCCTAGCGGGGGGGCCGAAGCCCTACGAGCAGTACTTC. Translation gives CASSESPLAGGPKPYEQYF.

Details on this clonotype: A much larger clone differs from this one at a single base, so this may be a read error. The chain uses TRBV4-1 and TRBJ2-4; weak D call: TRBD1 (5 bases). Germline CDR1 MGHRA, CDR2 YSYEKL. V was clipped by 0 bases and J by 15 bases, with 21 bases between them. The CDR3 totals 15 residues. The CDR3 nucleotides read TGCGCCAGCAGCCAAGAGACAGTAAGACCCTACGAGCGGTACTTC. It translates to CASSQETVRPYERYF.

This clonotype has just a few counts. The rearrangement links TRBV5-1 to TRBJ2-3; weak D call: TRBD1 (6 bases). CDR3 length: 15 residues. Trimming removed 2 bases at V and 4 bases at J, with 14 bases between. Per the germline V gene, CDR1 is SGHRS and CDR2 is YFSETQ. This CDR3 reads CASSLEGDQPDTQYF. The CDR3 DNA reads TGCGCCAGCAGCTTAGAGGGGGACCAGCCAGATACGCAGTATTTT.

CDR3: CASSITGVTEAFF. The CDR3, as DNA: TGCGCCAGCAGCATCACAGGGGTTACTGAAGCTTTCTTT. The V call is TRBV5-1, the J call TRBJ1-1, with 7 bases matching TRBD1. With V trimmed by 4 bases and J by 5 bases, 5 bases remained unmatched. CDR1 is SGHRS and CDR2 is YFSETQ in the germline V gene. This CDR3 is 13 amino acids long.

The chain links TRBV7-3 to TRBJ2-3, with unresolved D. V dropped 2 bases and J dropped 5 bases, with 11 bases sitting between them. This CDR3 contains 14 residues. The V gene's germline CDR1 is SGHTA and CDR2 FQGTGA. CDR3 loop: CASSLEGKVDTQYF. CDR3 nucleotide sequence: TGTGCCAGCAGCTTAGAAGGGAAGGTAGATACGCAGTATTTT.

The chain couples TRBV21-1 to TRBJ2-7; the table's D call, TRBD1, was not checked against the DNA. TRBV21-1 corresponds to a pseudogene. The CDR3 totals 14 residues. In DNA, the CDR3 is TGTGCCAGCAGCAAAGACAGGGGGCGGCTCGAGCAGTACTTC. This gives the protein CASSKDRGRLEQYF.

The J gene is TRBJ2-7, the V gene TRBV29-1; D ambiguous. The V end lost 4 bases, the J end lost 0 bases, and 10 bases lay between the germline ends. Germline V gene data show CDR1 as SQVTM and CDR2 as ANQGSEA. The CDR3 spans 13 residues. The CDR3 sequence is CSVVPESSYEQYF. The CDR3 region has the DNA TGCAGCGTTGTCCCTGAGAGCTCCTACGAGCAGTACTTC.

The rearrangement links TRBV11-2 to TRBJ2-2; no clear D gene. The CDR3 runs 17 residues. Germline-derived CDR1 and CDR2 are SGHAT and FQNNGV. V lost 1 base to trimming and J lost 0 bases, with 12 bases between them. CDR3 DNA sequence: TGTGCCAGCAGCTTAGGCTATGTTCTATCGAACACCGGGGAGCTGTTTTTT. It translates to CASSLGYVLSNTGELFF.

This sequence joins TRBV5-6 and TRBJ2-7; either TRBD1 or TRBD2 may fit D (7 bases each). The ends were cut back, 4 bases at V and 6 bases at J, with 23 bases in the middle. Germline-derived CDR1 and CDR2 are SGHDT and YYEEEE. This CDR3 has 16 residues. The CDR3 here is CASSLRGRGPGSEQYF. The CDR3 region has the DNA TGTGCCAGCAGCCTGAGGGGGAGGGGGCCGGGCTCCGAGCAGTACTTC.

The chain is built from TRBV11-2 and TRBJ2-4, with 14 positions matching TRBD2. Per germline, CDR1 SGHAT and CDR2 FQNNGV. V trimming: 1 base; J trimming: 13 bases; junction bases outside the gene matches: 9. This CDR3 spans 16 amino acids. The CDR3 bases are TGTGCCAGCAGCTTAGTCCCGGTGGGACTAGCGGGGGAGCAGTACTTC. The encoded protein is CASSLVPVGLAGEQYF.

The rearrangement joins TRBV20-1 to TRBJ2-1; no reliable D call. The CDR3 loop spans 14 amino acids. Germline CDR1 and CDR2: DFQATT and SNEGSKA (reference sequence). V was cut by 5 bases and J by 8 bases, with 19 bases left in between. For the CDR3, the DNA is TGCAGTGCTCTAAATACCAGGAGAGTGTATGAGCAGTTCTTC. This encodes CSALNTRRVYEQFF.

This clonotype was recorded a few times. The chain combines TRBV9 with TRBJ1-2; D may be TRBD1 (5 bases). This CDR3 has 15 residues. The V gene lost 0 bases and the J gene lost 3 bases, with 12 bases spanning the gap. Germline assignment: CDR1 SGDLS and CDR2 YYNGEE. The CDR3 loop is CASSVEWGTDYGYTF. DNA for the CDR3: TGTGCCAGCAGCGTAGAATGGGGGACGGACTATGGCTACACCTTC.

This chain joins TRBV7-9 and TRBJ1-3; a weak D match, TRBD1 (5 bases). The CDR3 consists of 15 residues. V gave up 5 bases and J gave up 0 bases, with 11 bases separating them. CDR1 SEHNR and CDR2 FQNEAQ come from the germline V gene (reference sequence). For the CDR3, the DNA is TGTGCCAGCAGCCGACAGTTTCTCTCTGGAAACACCATATATTTT. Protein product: CASSRQFLSGNTIYF.

In nucleotides, the CDR3 is TGTGCCAGCAGCCGGACTAGCGGGGGTCAATACCAAGAGACCCAGTACTTC. Translated: CASSRTSGGQYQETQYF. The V call is TRBV3-1, the J call TRBJ2-5, with TRBD2 matching 13 bases. The germline CDR1 and CDR2 sequences are LGHDT and YNNKEL (reference sequence). This CDR3 contains 17 residues. J lost 0 bases, V lost 4 bases, and 5 bases had no gene match.

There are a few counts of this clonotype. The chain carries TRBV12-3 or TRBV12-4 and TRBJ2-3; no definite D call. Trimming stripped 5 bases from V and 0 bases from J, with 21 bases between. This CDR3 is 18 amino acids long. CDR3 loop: CASSIPPRGRFSTDTQYF. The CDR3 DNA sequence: TGTGCCAGCAGTATCCCCCCCCGAGGTCGGTTCAGCACAGATACGCAGTATTTT.

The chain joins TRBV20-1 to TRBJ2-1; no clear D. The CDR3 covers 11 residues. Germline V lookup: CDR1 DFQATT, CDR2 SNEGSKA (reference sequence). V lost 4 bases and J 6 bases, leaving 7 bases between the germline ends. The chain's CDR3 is CSAIVSNEQFF. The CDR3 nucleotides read TGCAGTGCTATCGTCAGCAATGAGCAGTTCTTC.

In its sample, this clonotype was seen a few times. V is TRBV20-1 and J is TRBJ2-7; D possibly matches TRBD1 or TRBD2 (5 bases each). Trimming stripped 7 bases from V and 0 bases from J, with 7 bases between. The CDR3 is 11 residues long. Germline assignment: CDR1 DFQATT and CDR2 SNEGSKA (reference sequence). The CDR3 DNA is TGCAGTGTGGGGGACTCCTACGAGCAGTACTTC. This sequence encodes CSVGDSYEQYF.